These 12 T cell receptor beta chains were sequenced from one sample in a study of blood T cell repertoires in COVID-19. Measured with immunoSEQ multiplex PCR; TCRdb has only the in-frame clones, and not every one. The table records some 150,000 clones, roughly 80% of them present only once. Source material: PBMCs or T cells enriched from blood (not recorded which). Every receptor here comes from a man in his forties or fifties who had recovered from COVID-19.

The chain combines TRBV7-6 with TRBJ1-1; no firm D call. Germline CDR1 and CDR2: SGHVS and FNYEAQ. This CDR3 is built from 17 residues. The V end lost 1 base, the J end lost 5 bases, and 20 bases lay between the germline ends. CDR3 DNA sequence: TGTGCCAGCAGCTTAGGGCGGATGGGGAGGGTAGGGACTGAAGCTTTCTTT. Its translation: CASSLGRMGRVGTEAFF.

The chain combines TRBV7-3 with TRBJ2-2, with D unresolved. CDR1 is SGHTA, CDR2 FQGTGA, per germline. This CDR3 spans 17 amino acids. The ends were cut back, 1 base at V and 0 bases at J, with 12 bases in the middle. CDR3 DNA: TGTGCCAGCAGCTTAAACGCGGCCCAGTCGAACACCGGGGAGCTGTTTTTT. It translates to CASSLNAAQSNTGELFF.

In its sample, this clone was seen once. V is TRBV11-2 and J is TRBJ1-2; no reliable D call. This CDR3 is 14 amino acids long. Germline-derived CDR1 and CDR2 are SGHAT and FQNNGV. Trimming took 3 bases from V and 3 from J, leaving 11 bases between them. The CDR3 sequence is CASSFRPEDYGYTF. DNA of the CDR3: TGTGCCAGCAGCTTCCGCCCGGAGGACTATGGCTACACCTTC.

The CDR3 region has the DNA TGTGCCAGCAGTGACTCAAGCGGGGGCACAGATACGCAGTATTTT. This translates into CASSDSSGGTDTQYF. The V call is TRBV6-4, the J call TRBJ2-3, with 7 bases fitting TRBD2. The CDR3 is 15 residues long. CDR1 MRHNA and CDR2 SNTAGT come from the germline V gene. With 0 bases clipped from V and 1 base from J, the junction kept 1 base outside the gene matches.

The V gene is TRBV6-4, the J gene TRBJ2-2; D not resolved. Germline-derived CDR1 and CDR2 are MRHNA and SNTAGT. The CDR3 has 15 amino acids. The V gene lost 0 bases and the J gene lost 0 bases, with 5 bases spanning the gap. CDR3 coding DNA: TGTGCCAGCAGTGACTCCGGTTCGAACACCGGGGAGCTGTTTTTT. Residues: CASSDSGSNTGELFF.

J is TRBJ1-2 and V is TRBV27; D perhaps matches TRBD1 (5 bases). Trimming took 1 base from V and 4 from J, leaving 10 bases between them. The CDR3 loop spans 14 amino acids. Germline CDR1 is MNHEY and CDR2 is SMNVEV (reference sequence). CDR3 region: CASSLYGAGYGYTF. CDR3 DNA sequence: TGTGCCAGCAGTTTATATGGGGCCGGCTATGGCTACACCTTC.

Here the CDR3 reads CAISESQGLSNSPLHF. The CDR3 DNA reads TGTGCCATCAGTGAGTCTCAGGGGCTATCGAATTCACCCCTCCACTTT. This chain uses TRBV10-3 with TRBJ1-6, with a tentative D call TRBD1 (6 bases). The CDR3 extends over 16 amino acids. From germline, CDR1 is ENHRY and CDR2 SYGVKD. V shed 0 bases and J shed 7 bases, with 13 bases lying between them.

Here the CDR3 reads CASSLREYNEQFF. Here the CDR3 DNA reads TGTGCCAGCAGCTTAAGGGAGTACAATGAGCAGTTCTTC. The genes are TRBV11-3 and TRBJ2-1, with D perhaps matching TRBD2 (5 bases). The germline V gene encodes CDR1 SGHNT and CDR2 YENEEA. CDR3 length: 13 amino acids. The V and J ends lost 2 bases and 4 bases respectively, with 6 bases between them.

This clone has just a few counts. The chain joins TRBV19 to TRBJ2-1, with 12 bases matching TRBD2. This CDR3 has 15 residues. After removal of 6 bases from V and 6 bases from J, the junction contained 6 bases not matched to a gene. The V gene's germline CDR1 is LNHDA and CDR2 SQIVND (reference sequence). The CDR3 DNA sequence: TGTGCCAGTAGCACTAGCGGGGGGCGCGGCAATGAGCAGTTCTTC. Protein sequence: CASSTSGGRGNEQFF. The whole variable domain, remainder taken from reference TRBV19 and TRBJ2-1, is DGGITQSPKYLFRKEGQNVTLSCEQNLNHDAMYWYRQDPGQGLRLIYYSQIVNDFQKGDIAEGYSVSREKKESFPLTVTSAQKNPTAFYLCASSTSGGRGNEQFFGPGTRLTVL.

The V gene is TRBV11-2, the J gene TRBJ1-2; TRBD1 agrees at 7 bases. V was clipped by 0 bases and J by 4 bases; unmatched bases: 2. Per the germline V gene, CDR1 is SGHAT and CDR2 is FQNNGV. The CDR3 spans 14 residues. In nucleotides, the CDR3 is TGTGCCAGCAGCTTAGACAGGGGGAGCTATGGCTACACCTTC. This translates into CASSLDRGSYGYTF.

The V and J genes are TRBV24-1 and TRBJ2-5, with 8 bases that match TRBD2. The CDR3 has 15 residues. The ends lost 1 base at V and 3 bases at J; junction bases unmatched: 3. Germline V lookup: CDR1 KGHDR, CDR2 SFDVKD. The CDR3 bases are TGTGCCACCAGTGATTTCCCACTAGCGGAAGAGACCCAGTACTTC. Protein: CATSDFPLAEETQYF.

The chain joins TRBV9 to TRBJ1-6, with D possibly being TRBD1 (6 bases). This CDR3 has 14 amino acids. Trimming took off 3 bases at V and 8 bases at J, with 12 bases between the two ends. Looked up from germline, CDR1 is SGDLS and CDR2 is YYNGEE. CDR3 sequence (DNA): TGTGCCAGCAGCGCCCGGGACACCTATTCACCCCTCCACTTT. Translated, it gives CASSARDTYSPLHF.